This TCR beta chain originates from a study of cytomegalovirus exposure and HLA in healthy donors. Whole-study results and caveats: The classifier reportedly diagnosed cytomegalovirus status with high specificity and sensitivity.

Profiled with immunoSEQ multiplex PCR; TCRdb holds only in-frame clones, not every one. The repertoire consists of 100,000 to 150,000 clones, with about 85% occurring once and the leading ten covering about 4.5%. About this clone itself: No antigen is known for it.

This TCR was sampled from a man aged 18 to 29 in good health and CMV-seropositive. Material for sequencing was PBMCs.

The chain's CDR3 is CASSPPGDSYEQYF. The CDR3 region has the DNA TGTGCCAGCAGCCCCCCCGGCGACAGTTACGAGCAGTACTTC. V gene TRBV7-9 combines with J gene TRBJ2-7; a weak D match, TRBD1 (5 bases). Per the germline V gene, CDR1 is SEHNR and CDR2 is FQNEAQ (reference sequence). The length of the CDR3 is 14 residues. Trimming took off 5 bases at V and 4 bases at J, with 15 bases between the two ends.